Shown below are 27 T cell receptor beta chains from a single sample sequenced in a study of blood T cells in healthy people across ages. For the second PCR, which ran for about 7 to 12 cycles, a sample-barcoded 5' primer and a J-beta primer mix were used. TCRdb reprocessed the 5' RACE reads via MiXCR and lists one record per CDR3 protein. Of 600,000 to 900,000 distinct CDR3 sequences listed, under 30% were seen once; the top ten hold less than 3.5%. The same data also went into a second study, on T cells of mothers and their children.

The sample taken for sequencing was blood. These receptors were taken from a boy aged 5-17 years in good health.

This rearrangement joins TRBV28 to TRBJ1-6; 7 bases agree with TRBD1. The CDR3 runs to 17 residues. Germline CDR1 is MDHEN and CDR2 is SYDVKM. V was clipped by 5 bases and J by 8 bases; unmatched bases: 15. The CDR3 sequence: CASSPRVLGTEYSPLHF. CDR3 coding DNA: TGTGCCAGCAGTCCCAGAGTGTTGGGGACAGAATATTCACCCCTCCACTTT. The complete variable domain, with remaining parts taken from reference TRBV28 and TRBJ1-6, reads DVKVTQSSRYLVKRTGEKVFLECVQDMDHENMFWYRQDPGLGLRLIYFSYDVKMKEKGDIPEGYSVSREKKERFSLILESASTNQTSMYLCASSPRVLGTEYSPLHFGNGTRLTVT.

The chain has TRBV18 and TRBJ2-5; no clear D gene. The germline CDR1 and CDR2 sequences are KGHSH and LQKENI. With 3 bases removed from V and 2 bases from J, the gap between germline ends came to 4 bases. This CDR3 has 12 residues. CDR3 amino acids: CASSPKQETQYF. The CDR3 DNA is TGTGCCAGCTCACCGAAGCAAGAGACCCAGTACTTC.

This clonotype has more than one count but fewer than ten. The gene calls are TRBV7-9 and TRBJ1-2, with 7 bases lining up with TRBD1. J gave up 5 bases and V 4 bases, and 13 bases lay outside the gene matches. The CDR3 covers 16 residues. The germline gives CDR1 SEHNR, CDR2 FQNEAQ (reference sequence). CDR3 loop: CASSSTRQGDPYGYTF. Written as DNA, the CDR3 is TGTGCCAGCAGCTCTACCAGACAGGGTGATCCATATGGCTACACCTTC.

This clonotype was observed a few times. The V gene is TRBV6-1, the J gene TRBJ2-5; D may be TRBD1 (6 bases). The J call may be mistaken, given a closer DNA end match to TRBJ2-1. Germline values: CDR1 MNHNS, CDR2 SASEGT. The length of the CDR3 is 12 residues. CDR3 region: CAGETGRNEQFF. The DNA of the CDR3 is TGTGCCGGAGAGACAGGACGCAATGAGCAGTTCTTC.

Only a few counts were recorded for this clonotype. CDR3 nucleotide sequence: TGTGCCAGCCTCTTAGCCCCCGGTGGGGCCAACGTCCTGACTTTC. As protein: CASLLAPGGANVLTF. The chain is built from TRBV6-1 and TRBJ2-6; D remains ambiguous. Germline values: CDR1 MNHNS, CDR2 SASEGT. The V end was cut by 8 bases, the J end by 3 bases, with 14 bases between. CDR3 length: 15 amino acids.

This clonotype was counted only a few times. This chain uses TRBV9 with TRBJ2-7; the D call may be TRBD1 or TRBD2 (5 bases each). From germline, CDR1 is SGDLS and CDR2 YYNGEE. The CDR3 is 14 residues long. V dropped 0 bases and J dropped 1 base, with 8 bases sitting between them. CDR3 bases: TGTGCCAGCAGCGTAGTCGGGGCGTCCTACGAGCAGTACTTC. It specifies CASSVVGASYEQYF.

V usage is TRBV2 and J usage is TRBJ2-3; TRBD2 is a possible D gene (7 bases). The V gene lost 11 bases and the J gene lost 1 base, with 16 bases spanning the gap. Germline CDR1 and CDR2: SNHLY and FYNNEI. CDR3 length: 14 residues. Here the CDR3 DNA reads TGTGCCGTTAAACAGGGAGGGGGCACAGATACGCAGTATTTT. Translating gives CAVKQGGGTDTQYF.

The chain links TRBV20-1 to TRBJ1-1, with D tentatively TRBD1 (5 bases). The CDR3 covers 14 residues. The germline CDR1 and CDR2 sequences are DFQATT and SNEGSKA (reference sequence). V dropped 8 bases and J dropped 5 bases, with 21 bases sitting between them. CDR3: CSSGWGGGRTEAFF. The CDR3 nucleotides read TGCAGTTCAGGCTGGGGGGGAGGGAGAACTGAAGCTTTCTTT.

The chain links TRBV3-1 to TRBJ1-2; 7 nucleotides line up with TRBD1. J gave up 8 bases and V 0 bases, and 6 bases lay outside the gene matches. This CDR3 region has 14 residues. The V gene's germline CDR1 is LGHDT and CDR2 YNNKEL (reference sequence). The CDR3 DNA sequence: TGTGCCAGCAGCCAAGAACCCAGGGGGGGAGGCTACACCTTC. Translated: CASSQEPRGGGYTF.

This chain connects TRBV6-5 to TRBJ1-4; the D is unclear. Between the trimmed V and J ends, which lost 6 bases and 8 bases, there was a span of 19 bases. This CDR3 is 15 amino acids long. Germline-derived CDR1 and CDR2 are MNHEY and SVGAGI. This CDR3 is CASSPRQELWEKLFF. Here the CDR3 DNA reads TGTGCCAGCAGCCCCCGGCAGGAGCTCTGGGAAAAACTGTTTTTT.

As for this clonotype: Compared with germline, one end of the junction differs, possibly owing to a read error. The chain combines TRBV5-5 with TRBJ2-5; TRBD2 is a possible D gene (5 bases). CDR1 is SGHKS, CDR2 YYEKEE, per germline (reference sequence). The CDR3 length is 17 residues. CDR3 protein: CASSLDVRATGQETQHF. DNA for the CDR3: TGTGCCAGCAGCTTGGACGTGAGGGCTACGGGCCAAGAGACCCAGCACTTC.

In this sample, this clonotype turned up a few times. This chain connects TRBV7-2 to TRBJ2-1; a weak D match, TRBD2 (6 bases). This CDR3 is built from 15 residues. V was shortened by 1 base and J by 8 bases, with 15 bases between the two germline ends. In germline, CDR1 is SGHTA, CDR2 FQGNSA. CDR3 loop: CASSLEALWGDEQFF. The CDR3 nucleotides read TGTGCCAGCAGCTTAGAGGCCCTCTGGGGGGATGAGCAGTTCTTC.

This chain connects TRBV2 to TRBJ2-3; D unclear. The germline V and J ends were trimmed by 4 bases and 6 bases, with 8 bases remaining between them. This CDR3 contains 12 residues. Germline CDR1 is SNHLY and CDR2 is FYNNEI. In nucleotides, the CDR3 is TGTGCCAGCAGTGCATCATCCGATACGCAGTATTTT. This translates into CASSASSDTQYF.

This clonotype has a count of ten or more. The V call is TRBV4-2, the J call TRBJ2-5; 9 positions agree with TRBD2. Germline V gives CDR1 LGHNA, CDR2 YNFKEQ. J gave up 2 bases and V 6 bases, and 16 bases lay outside the gene matches. The CDR3 runs to 18 residues. The CDR3 nucleotides are TGTGCCAGCAGTCTGATGACCGGGACTAGCACCCATCAAGAGACCCAGTACTTC. This codes for CASSLMTGTSTHQETQYF.

This clonotype has ten or more counts. Written as DNA, the CDR3 is TGCGCCAGCAGCTTGGGACAGGGTCAGAATCAGCCCCAGCATTTT. Its translation: CASSLGQGQNQPQHF. This sequence joins TRBV5-1 and TRBJ1-5; 7 bases line up with TRBD1. The length of the CDR3 is 15 residues. After removal of 0 bases from V and 4 bases from J, the junction contained 4 bases not matched to a gene. CDR1 SGHRS and CDR2 YFSETQ come from the germline V gene. The full variable domain, with the rest looked up from reference TRBV5-1 and TRBJ1-5, is KAGVTQTPRYLIKTRGQQVTLSCSPISGHRSVSWYQQTPGQGLQFLFEYFSETQRNKGNFPGRFSGRQFSNSRSEMNVSTLELGDSALYLCASSLGQGQNQPQHFGDGTRLSIL.

This chain connects TRBV28 to TRBJ2-3; D gene unclear. The V end was cut by 6 bases, the J end by 0 bases, with 19 bases between. The CDR3 covers 17 residues. Germline V gene data show CDR1 as MDHEN and CDR2 as SYDVKM. The CDR3 loop is CASSILSGSASTDTQYF. The CDR3 bases are TGTGCCAGCAGCATTCTATCAGGCTCTGCTAGCACAGATACGCAGTATTTT.

This clonotype was counted a single time. V usage is TRBV20-1 and J usage is TRBJ2-5, with D perhaps being TRBD1 or TRBD2 (6 bases each). The CDR3 is 14 residues long. In germline, CDR1 is DFQATT, CDR2 SNEGSKA (reference sequence). Trimming took off 6 bases at V and 5 bases at J, with 19 bases between the two ends. The CDR3 protein is CSAPRGGQGETQYF. The CDR3 DNA is TGCAGTGCACCGAGAGGGGGGCAGGGGGAGACCCAGTACTTC.

The chain has TRBV6-5 and TRBJ2-2; D uncertain. Between the trimmed V and J ends, which lost 4 bases and 3 bases, there was a span of 15 bases. CDR3 length: 16 residues. Germline values: CDR1 MNHEY, CDR2 SVGAGI. The DNA for the CDR3 is TGTGCCAGCAGTTCCTTGTGGTATTTGGACACCGGGGAGCTGTTTTTT. It yields the protein CASSSLWYLDTGELFF.

This clonotype has just a few counts. The genes are TRBV28 and TRBJ2-7; D might be TRBD1 (6 bases). V dropped 3 bases and J dropped 6 bases, with 15 bases sitting between them. This CDR3 has 14 residues. Germline V gives CDR1 MDHEN, CDR2 SYDVKM. CDR3 protein: CASSLTQGNSEQYF. The CDR3 DNA is TGTGCCAGCAGTTTGACACAGGGTAACAGCGAGCAGTACTTC.

The V call is TRBV30, the J call TRBJ1-2; no reliable D call. Germline V gives CDR1 GTSNPN, CDR2 SVGIG (reference sequence). The CDR3 consists of 14 residues. V lost 4 bases, J lost 5 bases, and 17 bases lay in between. DNA for the CDR3: TGTGCCTGGACCTCAAGAGGGCCGGCTTATGGCTACACCTTC. Translated, it gives CAWTSRGPAYGYTF.

This clonotype has only a few counts. The chain uses TRBV4-1 and TRBJ1-1, with D possibly TRBD1 on 5 matching bases. This CDR3 contains 14 residues. V lost 3 bases to trimming and J lost 5 bases, with 13 bases between them. CDR1 is MGHRA, CDR2 YSYEKL, per germline. The CDR3 coding sequence is TGCGCCAGCAGCCACGGGTGGAGGGGTACTGAAGCTTTCTTT. This gives the protein CASSHGWRGTEAFF.

In this sample, this clonotype turned up once. The genes are TRBV9 and TRBJ2-1, with TRBD2 identical over 13 bases. V lost 3 bases to trimming and J lost 3 bases; unmatched junction nucleotides: 9. Germline CDR1 is SGDLS and CDR2 is YYNGEE. The CDR3 is 18 residues long. The CDR3 DNA sequence: TGTGCCAGCAGCGCCCAAAGCCGGACTAGCGGGGGCTACAATGAGCAGTTCTTC. Encoded protein: CASSAQSRTSGGYNEQFF.

The gene calls are TRBV14 and TRBJ1-5; D gene ambiguous. V was clipped by 2 bases and J by 9 bases, with 11 bases between them. Per the germline V gene, CDR1 is SGHDN and CDR2 is FVKESK. The CDR3 has 13 amino acids. The CDR3 DNA reads TGTGCCAGCAGCCAATCCGGTGATGGGCCCCAGCATTTT. Translation gives CASSQSGDGPQHF.

This clonotype was counted a few times. J is TRBJ2-5 and V is TRBV30; D gene uncertain. The CDR3 runs 14 residues. CDR1 and CDR2 (germline): GTSNPN, SVGIG (reference sequence). Trimming took 2 bases from V and 2 from J, leaving 12 bases between them. CDR3 protein: CAWSRQAAQETQYF. CDR3 sequence (DNA): TGTGCCTGGAGTCGTCAGGCGGCACAAGAGACCCAGTACTTC.

The chain has TRBV18 and TRBJ1-1, with D perhaps matching TRBD1 (6 bases). The V end was cut by 4 bases, the J end by 7 bases, with 16 bases between. The germline V gene has CDR1 KGHSH and CDR2 LQKENI. The CDR3 sequence is 14 residues long. The CDR3 protein is CASSLWGARDEAFF. The DNA for the CDR3 is TGTGCCAGCTCACTGTGGGGGGCGCGGGATGAAGCTTTCTTT.

The J gene is TRBJ1-3, the V gene TRBV5-5; unclear D gene. The CDR3 runs to 16 residues. Per the germline V gene, CDR1 is SGHKS and CDR2 is YYEKEE (reference sequence). V was cut by 4 bases and J by 1 base, with 15 bases left in between. The CDR3 here is CASSNMGGTSGNTIYF. In DNA form, the CDR3 reads TGTGCCAGCAGCAATATGGGCGGAACTTCTGGAAACACCATATATTTT. Full variable domain (rest looked up from reference TRBV5-5 and TRBJ1-3): DAGVTQSPTHLIKTRGQQVTLRCSPISGHKSVSWYQQVLGQGPQFIFQYYEKEERGRGNFPDRFSARQFPNYSSELNVNALLLGDSALYLCASSNMGGTSGNTIYFGEGSWLTVV.

This clonotype appeared a few times. V usage is TRBV29-1 and J usage is TRBJ1-1, with unresolved D. V lost 5 bases and J 1 base, leaving 23 bases between the germline ends. Germline CDR1 reads SQVTM; CDR2 reads ANQGSEA. There are 17 residues in the CDR3. The CDR3 nucleotides are TGCAGCGTTTCACGCGTGCGGGTTTCGGCAGCGAACACTGAAGCTTTCTTT. Its translation is CSVSRVRVSAANTEAFF. Together with reference TRBV29-1 and TRBJ1-1, the CDR3 gives the full variable domain: SAVISQKPSRDICQRGTSLTIQCQVDSQVTMMFWYRQQPGQSLTLIATANQGSEATYESGFVIDKFPISRPNLTFSTLTVSNMSPEDSSIYLCSVSRVRVSAANTEAFFGQGTRLTVV.